The T cell receptor (beta chain) under discussion was sequenced for a study of chemoradiotherapy in HPV16-positive cancers. The table came from immunoSEQ multiplex PCR; TCRdb's copy has only in-frame clones and leaves some out. The data contain approximately 3,500 clones, around nine tenths of them singletons. From germline, CDR1 is SGDLS and CDR2 YYNGEE. This CDR3 comprises 17 residues. V lost 6 bases to trimming and J lost 5 bases, with 21 bases between them. The starting material was tumor tissue, obtained from a patient who underwent chemoradiotherapy. This sequence joins TRBV9 and TRBJ2-6; no clear D. The source of this sequence is a human donor with HPV-associated anogenital cancer. The CDR3 DNA reads TGTGCCAGCACTTGCGAGTACTCAAACAGTCGGGCCAACGTCCTGACTTTC. This codes for CASTCEYSNSRANVLTF.